This entry describes one T cell receptor beta chain. What it binds is not known. MiXCR was run by TCRdb on the 5' RACE reads, yielding one entry per CDR3 protein. The sample has fewer than 450,000 distinct CDR3 sequences; 3% to 4.5% are singletons. This specimen comes from a study of T cells after yellow fever vaccination. Whole-study findings and limits: Post-booster samples contained most primary-vaccination clones (approximately 96% CD4, roughly 88% CD8).

With 3 bases removed from V and 7 bases from J, the gap between germline ends came to 13 bases. The CDR3 extends over 14 amino acids. Germline CDR1 reads MNHEY; CDR2 reads SVGEGT. This specimen consisted of PBMCs, obtained 5 days after the yellow fever booster vaccination. The TCR sequence derives from a man aged 18 to 30 who received the YFV17D yellow fever vaccine. The V call is TRBV6-2 or TRBV6-3, the J call TRBJ1-5; D perhaps matches TRBD1 (5 bases). The CDR3 nucleotides read TGTGCCAGCAGTTATAGGGGAGAGAGCCAGCCCCAGCATTTT. Translated: CASSYRGESQPQHF.